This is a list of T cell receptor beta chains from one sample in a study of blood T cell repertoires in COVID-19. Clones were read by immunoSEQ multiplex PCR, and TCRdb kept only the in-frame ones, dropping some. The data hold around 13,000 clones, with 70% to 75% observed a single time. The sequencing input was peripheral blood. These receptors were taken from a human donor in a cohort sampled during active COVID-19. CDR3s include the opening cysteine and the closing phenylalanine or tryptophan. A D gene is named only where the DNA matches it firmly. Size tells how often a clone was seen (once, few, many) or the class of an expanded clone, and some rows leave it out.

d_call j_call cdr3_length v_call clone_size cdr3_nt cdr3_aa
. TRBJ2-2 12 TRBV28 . TGTGCCAGCAGTCAAGAGGGCGGGGAGCTGTTTTTT CASSQEGGELFF
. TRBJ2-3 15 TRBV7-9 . TGTGCCAGCAGCTTAGGGACAGCGACCATCGATACGCAGTATTTT CASSLGTATIDTQYF
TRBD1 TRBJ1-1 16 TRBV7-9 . TGTGCCAGCAGCTCACGAAGCGGACAGGGTGGCACTGAAGCTTTCTTT CASSSRSGQGGTEAFF
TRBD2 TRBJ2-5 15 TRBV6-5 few TGTGCCAGCAGTTATGGGGGGGTCTCCCAAGAGACCCAGTACTTC CASSYGGVSQETQYF
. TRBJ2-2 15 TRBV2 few TGTGCCAGCAGTGAGGAGCCTAGAAGTGGCGGGGAGCTGTTTTTT CASSEEPRSGGELFF
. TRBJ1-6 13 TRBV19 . TGTGCCAGTAGTATAGACCTTAATTCACCCCTCCACTTT CASSIDLNSPLHF
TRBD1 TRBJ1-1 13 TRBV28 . TGTGCCGGAGGGACAGCGATGAACACTGAAGCTTTCTTT CAGGTAMNTEAFF
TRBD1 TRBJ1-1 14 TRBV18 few TGTGCCAGCTCACCACAGGGGGCCGGCACTGAAGCTTTCTTT CASSPQGAGTEAFF
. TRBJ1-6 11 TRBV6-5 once TGTGCCAGCAGTTTAGAGCCACCCCTCCACTTT CASSLEPPLHF
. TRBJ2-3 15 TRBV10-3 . TGTGCCTCCGCGGCAGCAGCGACTAGCACAGATACGCAGTATTTT CASAAAATSTDTQYF
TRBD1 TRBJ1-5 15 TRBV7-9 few TGTGCCAGCAGCTTAGGGACAGGGGCCAGGCAGCCCCAGCATTTT CASSLGTGARQPQHF
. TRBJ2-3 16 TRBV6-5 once TGTGCCAGCAGTTACTCGACTAGACCAACACCCCATACGCAGTATTTT CASSYSTRPTPHTQYF
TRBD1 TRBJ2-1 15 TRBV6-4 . TGTGCCAGCAGTGCCGACAGGGGGAATTCCAATGAGCAGTTCTTC CASSADRGNSNEQFF
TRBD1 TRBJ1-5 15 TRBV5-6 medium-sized TGTGCCAGCAGCTTGGGACAGGGGATCAATCAGCCCCAGCATTTT CASSLGQGINQPQHF
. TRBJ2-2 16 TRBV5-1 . TGCGCCAGCAGCACCAGACAGAAGGGGAACACCGGGGAGCTGTTTTTT CASSTRQKGNTGELFF
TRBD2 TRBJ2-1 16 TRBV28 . TGTGCCAGCTTAACCCCCTGGACTAGCAGTTTCAATGAGCAGTTCTTC CASLTPWTSSFNEQFF
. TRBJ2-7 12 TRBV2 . TGTGCCAGCGAGACAGGCTCCTACGAGCAGTACTTC CASETGSYEQYF
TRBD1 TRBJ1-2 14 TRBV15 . TGTGCCACCAGCAGTTCCGGGACAGAGGATGGCTACACCTTC CATSSSGTEDGYTF
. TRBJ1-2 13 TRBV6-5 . TGTGCCAGCACCAGGGTCCGTTGGAATGGCTACACCTTC CASTRVRWNGYTF
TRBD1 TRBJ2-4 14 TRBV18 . TGTGCCAGCTCACCGGGACAGGGGTGGGACATTCAGTACTTC CASSPGQGWDIQYF
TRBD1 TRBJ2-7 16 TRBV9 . TGTGCCAGCAGCGTAGCAGGGACAGGGGGCTCCTACGAGCAGTACTTC CASSVAGTGGSYEQYF
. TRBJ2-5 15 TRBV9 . TGTGCCAGCAGCGTCGGCAGGGGTGTGGTAGAGACCCAGTACTTC CASSVGRGVVETQYF
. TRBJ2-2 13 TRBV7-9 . TGTGCCAGCAGCCCTTGGACAGACGGGGAGCTGTTTTTT CASSPWTDGELFF
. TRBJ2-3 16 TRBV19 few TGTGCCAGTAGTATATTCACCCCGGGGAGCACAGATACGCAGTATTTT CASSIFTPGSTDTQYF
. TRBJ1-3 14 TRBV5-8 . TGTGCCAGCAGAAGGGACTTCTCTGGAAACACCATATATTTT CASRRDFSGNTIYF
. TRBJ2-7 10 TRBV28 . TGTGCCAGCGGCCTCTACGAGCAGTACTTC CASGLYEQYF
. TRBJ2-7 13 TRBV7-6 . TGTGCCAGCAGCTTACAGGGGAACCACGAGCAGTACTTC CASSLQGNHEQYF
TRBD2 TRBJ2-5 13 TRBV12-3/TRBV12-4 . TGTGCCAGCAGTTTATCGGGGGGAGAGACCCAGTACTTC CASSLSGGETQYF
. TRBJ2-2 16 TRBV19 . TGTGCCAGTAGTACATTACAGGGTAAAGGCACCGGGGAGCTGTTTTTT CASSTLQGKGTGELFF
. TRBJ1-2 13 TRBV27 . TGTGCCAGCAGCCTATACAGGGACTATGGCTACACCTTC CASSLYRDYGYTF
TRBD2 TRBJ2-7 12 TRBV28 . TGTGCCACTAGCGGGTCCTCCTACGAGCAGTACTTC CATSGSSYEQYF
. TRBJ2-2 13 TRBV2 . TGTGCCAGCACCCGGACTAACACCGGGGAGCTGTTTTTT CASTRTNTGELFF
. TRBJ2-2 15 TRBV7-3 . TGTGCCAGCAGCTTTCATGCGGAGACGGGCGGGGAGCTGTTTTTT CASSFHAETGGELFF
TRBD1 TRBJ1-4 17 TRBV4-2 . TGTGCCAGCAGCCAAGCCCTACAGGGGGCGGCTAATGAAAAACTGTTTTTT CASSQALQGAANEKLFF
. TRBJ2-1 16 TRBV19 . TGTGCCAGTAAGGGACCTTCGGGGGACTCCTACAATGAGCAGTTCTTC CASKGPSGDSYNEQFF
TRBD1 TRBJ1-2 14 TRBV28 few TGTGCCAGCAGTTTACTCGCCAGGGGGTATGGCTACACCTTC CASSLLARGYGYTF
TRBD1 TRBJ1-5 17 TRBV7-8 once TGTGCCAGCAGCTTAGTCCCCAGGGGGCATATCGGTCAGCCCCAGCATTTT CASSLVPRGHIGQPQHF
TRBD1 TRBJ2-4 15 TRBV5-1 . TGCGCCAGCAGCTTGGAGCAGGGGGCGAGAAACATTCAGTACTTC CASSLEQGARNIQYF
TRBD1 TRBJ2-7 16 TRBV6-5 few TGTGCCAGCAGTTATGCTCCGGGACAGGGGCTCGACGAGCAGTACTTC CASSYAPGQGLDEQYF
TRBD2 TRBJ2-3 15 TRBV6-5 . TGTGCCAGCAGTTCCCGGGGGGGCTCCACAGATACGCAGTATTTT CASSSRGGSTDTQYF
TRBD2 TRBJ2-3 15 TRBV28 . TGTGCCAGCAGTTTAGCTAGCGGGAGTACAGATACGCAGTATTTT CASSLASGSTDTQYF
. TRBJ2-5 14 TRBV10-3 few TGTGCCATCAGTGGGTCCTCCCAGTGGGAGACCCAGTACTTC CAISGSSQWETQYF
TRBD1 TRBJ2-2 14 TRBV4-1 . TGCGCCAGCAGGGTTGACAGGGCCACCGGGGAGCTGTTTTTT CASRVDRATGELFF
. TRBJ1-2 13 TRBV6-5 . TGTGCCACAACAAACAGAAGCCCCTATGGCTACACCTTC CATTNRSPYGYTF
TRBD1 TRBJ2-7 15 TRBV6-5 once TGTGCCAGCAGTAAGGCCTGGACAGGGACCTACGAGCAGTACTTC CASSKAWTGTYEQYF
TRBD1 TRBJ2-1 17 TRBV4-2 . TGTGCCAGCAGCCAAGAGCTTGGGGACAGAGGTTACAATGAGCAGTTCTTC CASSQELGDRGYNEQFF
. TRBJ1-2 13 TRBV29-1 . TGCAGCGCCGACGGGGGGTTTCCCTATGGCTACACCTTC CSADGGFPYGYTF
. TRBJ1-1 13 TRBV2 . TGTGCCAGCACCGATTATGAGTACACTGAAGCTTTCTTT CASTDYEYTEAFF
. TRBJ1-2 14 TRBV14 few TGTGCCAGCAGCCAAGCGCAGGGAATCTATGGCTACACCTTC CASSQAQGIYGYTF
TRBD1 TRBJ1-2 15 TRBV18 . TGTGCCAGCTCACCAGGGGCAGGGGGCGGCTATGGCTACACCTTC CASSPGAGGGYGYTF
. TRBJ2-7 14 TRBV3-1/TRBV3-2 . TGTGCCAGCAGCCAAGAACAGAAGGGAGGAAGGCAGTACTTC CASSQEQKGGRQYF
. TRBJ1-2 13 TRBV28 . TGTGCCAGCAGTCGGACAGCTTCCTATGGCTACACCTTC CASSRTASYGYTF
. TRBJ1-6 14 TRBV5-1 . TGCGCCAGCAGCCGAGAGAGGGGGAGTTCACCCCTCCACTTT CASSRERGSSPLHF
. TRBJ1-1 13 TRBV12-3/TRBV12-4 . TGTGCCAGCAGTTCACAGCAGAACACTGAAGCTTTCTTT CASSSQQNTEAFF
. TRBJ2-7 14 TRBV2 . TGTGCCAGCAAGCTGCGGGATCATTCCTACGAGCAGTACTTC CASKLRDHSYEQYF
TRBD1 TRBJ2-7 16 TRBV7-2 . TGTGCCAGCAGCTTAGGTAGACAGGGGGCGCTTTACGAGCAGTACTTC CASSLGRQGALYEQYF
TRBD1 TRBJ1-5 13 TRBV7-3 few TGTGCCAGCAGCTTAGACAGGGAACAGCCCCAGCATTTT CASSLDREQPQHF